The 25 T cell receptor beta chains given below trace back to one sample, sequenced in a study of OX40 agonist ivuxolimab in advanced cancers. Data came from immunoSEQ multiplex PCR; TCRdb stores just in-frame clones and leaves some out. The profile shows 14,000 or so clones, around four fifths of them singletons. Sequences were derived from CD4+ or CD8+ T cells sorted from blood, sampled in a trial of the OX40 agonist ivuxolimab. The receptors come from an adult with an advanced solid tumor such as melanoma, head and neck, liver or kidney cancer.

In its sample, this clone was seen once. The CDR3 nucleotides read TGTGCCTTTCGCGGCAGGGCGGACACCGGGGAGCTGTTTTTT. This sequence encodes CAFRGRADTGELFF. V usage is TRBV7-9 and J usage is TRBJ2-2; D may be TRBD1 (5 bases). V lost 11 bases, J lost 3 bases, and 16 bases lay in between. CDR3 length: 14 amino acids. Germline loops: CDR1 SEHNR, CDR2 FQNEAQ (reference sequence).

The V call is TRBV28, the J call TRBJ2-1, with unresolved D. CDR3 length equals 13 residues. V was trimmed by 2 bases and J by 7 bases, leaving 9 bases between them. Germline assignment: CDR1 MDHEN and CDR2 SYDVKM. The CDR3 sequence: CASSLPGQNEQFF. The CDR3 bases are TGTGCCAGCAGTTTACCGGGTCAGAATGAGCAGTTCTTC.

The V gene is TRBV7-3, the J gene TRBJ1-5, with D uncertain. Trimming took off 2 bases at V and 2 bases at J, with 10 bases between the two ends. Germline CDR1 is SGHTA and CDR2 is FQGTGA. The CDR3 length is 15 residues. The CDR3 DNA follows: TGTGCCAGCAGCTTACTTGATCTGGGCAATCAGCCCCAGCATTTT. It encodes CASSLLDLGNQPQHF.

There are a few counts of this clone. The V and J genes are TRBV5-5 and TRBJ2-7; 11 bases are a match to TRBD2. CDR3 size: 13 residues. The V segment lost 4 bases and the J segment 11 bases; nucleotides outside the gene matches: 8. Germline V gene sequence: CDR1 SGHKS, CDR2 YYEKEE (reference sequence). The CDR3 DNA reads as TGTGCCAGCAGCCTACTAACTAGCGGGAGTAAGTACTTC. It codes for CASSLLTSGSKYF.

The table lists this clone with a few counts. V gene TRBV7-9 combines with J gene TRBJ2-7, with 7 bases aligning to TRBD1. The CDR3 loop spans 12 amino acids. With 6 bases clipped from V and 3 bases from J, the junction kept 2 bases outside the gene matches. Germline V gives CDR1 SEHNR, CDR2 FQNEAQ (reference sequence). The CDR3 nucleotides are TGTGCCAGCAGGGCAGGGGGCTACGAGCAGTACTTC. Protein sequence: CASRAGGYEQYF.

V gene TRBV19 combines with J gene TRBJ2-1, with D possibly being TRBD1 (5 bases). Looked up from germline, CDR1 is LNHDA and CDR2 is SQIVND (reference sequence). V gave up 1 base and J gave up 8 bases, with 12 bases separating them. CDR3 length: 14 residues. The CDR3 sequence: CASSIGVGVDEQFF. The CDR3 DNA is TGTGCCAGTAGTATAGGGGTAGGGGTGGATGAGCAGTTCTTC.

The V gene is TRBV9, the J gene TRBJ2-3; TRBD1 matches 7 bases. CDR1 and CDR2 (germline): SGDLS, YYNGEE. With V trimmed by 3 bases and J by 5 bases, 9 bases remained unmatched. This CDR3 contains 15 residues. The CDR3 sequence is CASSEGALGRDTQYF. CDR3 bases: TGTGCCAGCAGCGAGGGGGCCCTGGGACGAGATACGCAGTATTTT.

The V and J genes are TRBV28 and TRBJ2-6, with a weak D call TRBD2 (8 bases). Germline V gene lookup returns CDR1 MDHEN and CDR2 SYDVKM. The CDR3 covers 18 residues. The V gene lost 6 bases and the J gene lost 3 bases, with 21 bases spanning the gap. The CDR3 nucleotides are TGTGCCAGCAGGCCCTGGGACAGTGCGGGAGGTGGGGCCAACGTCCTGACTTTC. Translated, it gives CASRPWDSAGGGANVLTF.

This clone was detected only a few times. CDR3 amino acids: CASSQEGPLTDTQYF. CDR3 DNA sequence: TGCGCCAGCAGCCAAGAGGGACCTCTCACAGATACGCAGTATTTT. The V and J genes are TRBV4-3 and TRBJ2-3; D could derive from TRBD1 or TRBD2 (5 bases each). Germline V gene sequence: CDR1 LGHNA, CDR2 YSLEER. V was clipped by 0 bases and J by 2 bases, with 9 bases between them. The CDR3 loop spans 15 amino acids.

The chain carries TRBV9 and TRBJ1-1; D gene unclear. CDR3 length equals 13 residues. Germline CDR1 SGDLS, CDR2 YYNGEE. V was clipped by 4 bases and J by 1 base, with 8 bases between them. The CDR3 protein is CASSPGPNTEAFF. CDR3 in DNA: TGTGCCAGCAGCCCTGGACCGAACACTGAAGCTTTCTTT.

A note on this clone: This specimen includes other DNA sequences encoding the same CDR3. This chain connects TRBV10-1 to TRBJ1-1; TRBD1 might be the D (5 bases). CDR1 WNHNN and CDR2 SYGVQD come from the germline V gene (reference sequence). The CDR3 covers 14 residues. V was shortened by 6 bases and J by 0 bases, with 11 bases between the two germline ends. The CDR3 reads CASSVGQLNTEAFF. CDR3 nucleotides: TGCGCCAGCAGCGTTGGACAACTGAACACTGAAGCTTTCTTT.

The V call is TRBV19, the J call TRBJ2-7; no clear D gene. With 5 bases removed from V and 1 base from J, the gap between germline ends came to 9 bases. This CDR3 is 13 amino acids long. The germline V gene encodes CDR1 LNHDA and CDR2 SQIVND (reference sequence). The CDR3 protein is CASSLGQSYEQYF. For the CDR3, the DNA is TGTGCCAGTAGTCTGGGCCAGTCCTACGAGCAGTACTTC.

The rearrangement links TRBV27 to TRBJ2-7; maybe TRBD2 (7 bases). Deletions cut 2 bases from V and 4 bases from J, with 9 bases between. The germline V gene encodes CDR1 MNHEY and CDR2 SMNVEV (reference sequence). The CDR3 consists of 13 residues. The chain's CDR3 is CASSLRGGYEQYF. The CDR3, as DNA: TGTGCCAGCAGTTTAAGGGGGGGGTACGAGCAGTACTTC.

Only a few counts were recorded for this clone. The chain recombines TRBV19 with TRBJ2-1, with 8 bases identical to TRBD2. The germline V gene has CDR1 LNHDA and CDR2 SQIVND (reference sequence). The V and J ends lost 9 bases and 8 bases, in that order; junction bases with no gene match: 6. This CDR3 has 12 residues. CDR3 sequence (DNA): TGTGCCAGGCGGCGGGGGGCTGATGAGCAGTTCTTC. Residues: CARRRGADEQFF.

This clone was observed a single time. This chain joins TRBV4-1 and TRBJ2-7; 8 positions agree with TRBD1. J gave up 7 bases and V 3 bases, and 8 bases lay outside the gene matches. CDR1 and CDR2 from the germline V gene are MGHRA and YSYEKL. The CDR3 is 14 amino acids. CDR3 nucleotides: TGCGCCAGCAGCCAGGTCGACAGGGGTTATGAGCAGTACTTC. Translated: CASSQVDRGYEQYF.

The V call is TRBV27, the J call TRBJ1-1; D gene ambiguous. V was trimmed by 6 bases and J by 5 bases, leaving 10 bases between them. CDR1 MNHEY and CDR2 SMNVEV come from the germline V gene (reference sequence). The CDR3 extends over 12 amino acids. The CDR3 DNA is TGTGCCAGCAGCCCCCCTGGGACTGAAGCTTTCTTT. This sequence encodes CASSPPGTEAFF.

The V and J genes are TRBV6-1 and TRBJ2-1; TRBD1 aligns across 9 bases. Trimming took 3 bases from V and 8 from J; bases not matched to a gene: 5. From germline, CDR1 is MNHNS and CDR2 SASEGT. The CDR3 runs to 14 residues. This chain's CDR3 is CASSEGQGRYEQFF. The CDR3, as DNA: TGTGCCAGCAGTGAGGGACAGGGAAGGTATGAGCAGTTCTTC.

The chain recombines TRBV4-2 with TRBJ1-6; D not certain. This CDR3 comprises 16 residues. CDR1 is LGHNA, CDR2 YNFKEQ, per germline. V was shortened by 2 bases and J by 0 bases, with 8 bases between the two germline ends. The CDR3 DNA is TGTGCCAGCAGCCAACCACAGAGCTCCTATAATTCACCCCTCCACTTT. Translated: CASSQPQSSYNSPLHF.

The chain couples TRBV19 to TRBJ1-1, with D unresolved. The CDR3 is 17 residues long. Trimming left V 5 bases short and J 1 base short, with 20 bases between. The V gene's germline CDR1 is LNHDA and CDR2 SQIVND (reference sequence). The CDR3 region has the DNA TGTGCCAGTAGTGAAGTCGGCCTTGGACGGGAGAACACTGAAGCTTTCTTT. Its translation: CASSEVGLGRENTEAFF.

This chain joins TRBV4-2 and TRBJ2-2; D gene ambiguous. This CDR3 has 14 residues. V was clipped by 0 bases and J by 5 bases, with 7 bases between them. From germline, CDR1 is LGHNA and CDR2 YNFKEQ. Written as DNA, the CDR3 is TGTGCCAGCAGCCAAGAGGTAGTGACCGGGGAGCTGTTTTTT. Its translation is CASSQEVVTGELFF.

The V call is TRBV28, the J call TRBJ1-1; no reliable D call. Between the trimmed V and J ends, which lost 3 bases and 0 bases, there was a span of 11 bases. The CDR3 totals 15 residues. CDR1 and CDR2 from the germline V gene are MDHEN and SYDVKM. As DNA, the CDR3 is TGTGCCAGCAGTTTTTGGACGGATTTGAACACTGAAGCTTTCTTT. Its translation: CASSFWTDLNTEAFF.

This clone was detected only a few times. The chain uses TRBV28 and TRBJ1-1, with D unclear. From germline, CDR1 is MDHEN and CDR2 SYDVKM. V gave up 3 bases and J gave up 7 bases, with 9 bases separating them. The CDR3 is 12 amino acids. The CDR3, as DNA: TGTGCCAGCAGTTTTGGGGATATTGAAGCTTTCTTT. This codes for CASSFGDIEAFF.

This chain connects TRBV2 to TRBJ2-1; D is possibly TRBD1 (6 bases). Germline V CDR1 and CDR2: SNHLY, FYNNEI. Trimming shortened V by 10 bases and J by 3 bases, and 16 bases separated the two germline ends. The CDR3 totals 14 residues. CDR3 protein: CATLPGQSYNEQFF. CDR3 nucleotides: TGTGCCACCCTACCCGGACAGAGCTACAATGAGCAGTTCTTC. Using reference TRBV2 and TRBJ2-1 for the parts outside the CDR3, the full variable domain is EPEVTQTPSHQVTQMGQEVILRCVPISNHLYFYWYRQILGQKVEFLVSFYNNEISEKSEIFDDQFSVERPDGSNFTLKIRSTKLEDSAMYFCATLPGQSYNEQFFGPGTRLTVL.

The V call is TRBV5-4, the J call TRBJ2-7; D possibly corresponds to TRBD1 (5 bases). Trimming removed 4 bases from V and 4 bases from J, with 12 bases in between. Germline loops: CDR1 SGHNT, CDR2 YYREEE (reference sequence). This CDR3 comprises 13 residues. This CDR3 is CASSPLGEYEQYF. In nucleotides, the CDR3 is TGTGCCAGCAGCCCGTTAGGGGAATACGAGCAGTACTTC.

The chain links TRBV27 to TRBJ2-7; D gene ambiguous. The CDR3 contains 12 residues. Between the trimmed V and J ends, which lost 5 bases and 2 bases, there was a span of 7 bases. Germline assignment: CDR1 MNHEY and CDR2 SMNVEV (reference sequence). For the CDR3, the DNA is TGTGCCAGCAGTCCGTCCCCCTACGAGCAGTACTTC. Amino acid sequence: CASSPSPYEQYF.